The present T cell receptor beta chain was sequenced within a study of T cells in Graves' hyperthyroidism and ophthalmopathy (dated by TCRdb to between 2018 and 2020). About the study as a whole: Peripheral blood was sampled at the time of initial diagnosis, prior to any treatment. TCR V-J signatures able to tell the groups apart were searched for in a discovery cohort of around 95 patients, of whom around 43 had Graves' ophthalmopathy and about 60 had stable Graves' hyperthyroidism. Prospective prediction of ophthalmopathy was tested in an independent validation cohort of fewer than 20 hyperthyroidism patients and 15 to 17 patients who later progressed to ophthalmopathy. The 100 discovery patients were divided at random into training and test sets in a 7:3 ratio. In addition, the study compared T-cell repertoires in thyroid tissue and in blood from several Graves' hyperthyroidism patients. After sampling, hyperthyroidism patients received methimazole starting at 30 mg daily, and ophthalmopathy patients received high-dose intravenous methylprednisolone. TCR Vbeta CDR3 sequencing of 130 to 150 peripheral blood samples (approximately 44 ophthalmopathy, roughly 72 hyperthyroidism and approximately 17 progressor patients) is reported in the paper.

There are many counts of this clonotype. The antigen it binds to is not known. No qualities accompany the bases; no much larger clone lies one base away. The TCR beta CDR3 regions were amplified from RNA transcripts. The TCR CDR3 was subjected to a first round of RT-PCR using the HTBI primer set and the Qiagen OneStep RT-PCR kit. The libraries were constructed in a second round of multiplex PCR and then size-selected and purified. Paired-end sequencing of the libraries was performed with 100 bp reads on an Illumina HiSeq2000. From the authors' description of their analysis: Raw data were processed with SOAPnuke, discarding reads with adapters, uncalled bases, mean Phred below 15, or no exact constant-primer or identifier match. COPE v1.2.5 was used to merge the high-quality paired reads, and each unique nucleotide sequence was defined as a clonotype. Clonotypes were aligned to IMGT TRBV, TRBD and TRBJ reference segments using MiTCR v1.1. The analysis was restricted to V-J combinations with a frequency above 0.0001, which together covered roughly 99% of the repertoires. The TCS score was defined as the ratio of F50 (clonal expansion) to E x V (chaos), calculated using BLOSUM62-based TCRdist between CDR3 peptides within each V-J. Welch's t-statistics and random forest reduced just over 500 V-J features to roughly 13, which were used in a naive Bayes classifier (R e1071). TCRdb trimmed public reads at Q25 via fastp, called clones via MiXCR and kept in-frame beta chains. Records with the same CDR3 protein are collapsed into one entry carrying the most frequent genes and DNA. TCRdb's processing, not the study's, gives the V and J calls here. Within this sample are under 400,000 distinct CDR3 sequences, with about 15% of them counted one time only. The ten most abundant clones make up roughly 9.6% of the sample.

General study outcomes and caveats: Sample size was not statistically predetermined, and investigators were not blinded to group allocation. In validation, progression to ophthalmopathy was predicted by the model with approximately 67% sensitivity and 72.22% specificity, a median of approximately 6.5 months before onset. A 13 V-J signature model separated ophthalmopathy from stable hyperthyroidism, with over 85% sensitivity and 81.08% specificity in cross-validation and 80%/75% in testing. Most expanded thyroid clonotypes (frequency above 0.001) were also detected in blood, a finding suggesting that blood repertoires may reflect thyroid immune responses.

Stable Graves' hyperthyroidism was defined as the absence of progression to ophthalmopathy over 18 months of follow-up. The hyperthyroidism patients were between 18 and 65 years old and newly diagnosed, with a disease duration of less than 2 months. Any patient with an uncontrolled infection, another autoimmune disease, pregnancy or lactation was excluded. Clinical symptoms, serum thyroxine and TRAb, thyroid ultrasound, and orbital computed tomography formed the basis for the diagnoses. PBMCs were isolated from 10 ml of fresh peripheral blood by Ficoll-Paque density gradient centrifugation. Total RNA was extracted with Trizol reagent, and quality was checked on an Agilent 2100 Bioanalyzer. The TCR sequence derives from a woman aged 55-70 years with Graves' hyperthyroidism. Sequencing was carried out using blood.

CDR3 sequence: CASSPGRVTDTQYF. The nucleotides read TGCGCCAGCAGCCCGGGCAGGGTTACAGATACGCAGTATTTT. The rearranged chain carries TRBV5-1 and TRBJ2-3, with TRBD1 tentatively as D gene (5 bases match). V is pared back by 4 bases and J by 3 bases, with 12 bases lying between the germline termini. Based on the germline V gene, the CDR1 and CDR2 sequences are SGHRS and YFSETQ. The CDR3, from cysteine to phenylalanine, totals 14 residues. The read is trimmed to its CDR3 DNA, 42 bases read in frame from base 1.